The 30 T cell receptor beta chains below all came from one sample that was sequenced in a study of T cell responses to AZD1222 COVID-19 vaccine. Method: immunoSEQ multiplex PCR; TCRdb's copy keeps in-frame clones and lacks some. The repertoire consists of 75,000 to 95,000 clones, with 70% to 90% occurring once and the leading ten covering roughly 11%. Sequences were derived from peripheral blood, sampled on day 0 of AZD1222 vaccination. The receptors derive from an adult in good health.

The chain joins TRBV6-5 to TRBJ2-7; D not resolved. The germline gives CDR1 MNHEY, CDR2 SVGAGI. This CDR3 is built from 13 residues. V lost 7 bases, J lost 3 bases, and 13 bases lay in between. CDR3 DNA: TGTGCCAGCAAGATAGGACCGCTCTACGAGCAGTACTTC. It specifies CASKIGPLYEQYF.

This chain links TRBV19 with TRBJ2-3; 9 nucleotides agree with TRBD2. CDR1 and CDR2 from the germline V gene are LNHDA and SQIVND (reference sequence). V lost 4 bases and J lost 4; bases outside the gene matches: 3. This CDR3 spans 14 amino acids. The CDR3 bases are TGTGCCAGTAGTAGCGCGGGGGGGGCAGATACGCAGTATTTT. Translation gives CASSSAGGADTQYF.

This clone was seen only a few times. The rearrangement joins TRBV10-3 to TRBJ2-7; no clear D. V was clipped by 7 bases and J by 3 bases, with 7 bases between them. Germline V gene sequence: CDR1 ENHRY, CDR2 SYGVKD. The CDR3 has 11 residues. CDR3 sequence: CAIKVRYEQYF. CDR3 nucleotides: TGTGCCATCAAAGTGCGCTACGAGCAGTACTTC.

J is TRBJ2-5 and V is TRBV12-5, with 10 positions matching TRBD2. This CDR3 region has 14 residues. The V gene end was trimmed by 5 bases and the J gene end by 3 bases; junction bases not matched to a gene: 3. Germline V lookup: CDR1 LGHNT, CDR2 FRNRAP. CDR3 in amino acids: CASGPSGGEETQYF. CDR3 DNA sequence: TGTGCTAGTGGTCCGAGCGGGGGGGAAGAGACCCAGTACTTC.

The rearrangement links TRBV18 to TRBJ2-7; TRBD2 agrees at 7 bases. V lost 4 bases to trimming and J lost 3 bases; unmatched junction nucleotides: 9. This CDR3 spans 15 amino acids. Germline CDR1 is KGHSH and CDR2 is LQKENI. In nucleotides, the CDR3 is TGTGCCAGCTCACGAACCCGGGACTACTACTACGAGCAGTACTTC. It encodes CASSRTRDYYYEQYF.

The genes are TRBV18 and TRBJ2-7; 8 bases match TRBD1. Trimming at V came to 2 bases and at J to 0 bases, leaving 9 bases not matched to a gene. Germline loops: CDR1 KGHSH, CDR2 LQKENI. The CDR3 has 17 residues. The CDR3 DNA follows: TGTGCCAGCTCACCATTCTACAGGGGGGTAGGCTCCTACGAGCAGTACTTC. It is translated as CASSPFYRGVGSYEQYF.

The chain is built from TRBV19 and TRBJ1-1, with D perhaps TRBD1 (6 bases). Germline V gives CDR1 LNHDA, CDR2 SQIVND (reference sequence). The length of the CDR3 is 13 residues. V was trimmed by 5 bases and J by 5 bases, leaving 12 bases between them. The CDR3 region is CASSWTAATEAFF. For the CDR3, the DNA is TGTGCCAGTAGTTGGACAGCGGCGACTGAAGCTTTCTTT.

The chain couples TRBV7-9 to TRBJ1-2; D remains unclear. V was shortened by 1 base and J by 3 bases, with 6 bases between the two germline ends. CDR3 size: 13 residues. CDR1 is SEHNR, CDR2 FQNEAQ, per germline (reference sequence). CDR3 sequence: CASSLGPDYGYTF. CDR3 bases: TGTGCCAGCAGCTTAGGGCCAGACTATGGCTACACCTTC.

The genes are TRBV9 and TRBJ2-1; D not certain. The CDR3 has 14 residues. V was pared by 0 bases and J by 3 bases, with 7 bases between. The germline gives CDR1 SGDLS, CDR2 YYNGEE. The CDR3 loop reads CASSVVQNYNEQFF. In DNA, the CDR3 is TGTGCCAGCAGCGTAGTTCAGAACTACAATGAGCAGTTCTTC. Drawing the rest from reference TRBV9 and TRBJ2-1, the complete variable domain is DSGVTQTPKHLITATGQRVTLRCSPRSGDLSVYWYQQSLDQGLQFLIQYYNGEERAKGNILERFSAQQFPDLHSELNLSSLELGDSALYFCASSVVQNYNEQFFGPGTRLTVL.

The genes are TRBV7-3 and TRBJ2-7, with D possibly being TRBD1 (6 bases). V lost 5 bases and J 3 bases, leaving 17 bases between the germline ends. The germline gives CDR1 SGHTA, CDR2 FQGTGA. The CDR3 has 15 amino acids. CDR3 DNA sequence: TGTGCCAGCAGCCCGTCAGGGGCCCAAATCTACGAGCAGTACTTC. Amino acid sequence: CASSPSGAQIYEQYF.

The chain combines TRBV2 with TRBJ2-1; D possibly corresponds to TRBD2 (6 bases). The CDR3 consists of 14 residues. Germline V lookup: CDR1 SNHLY, CDR2 FYNNEI. V lost 4 bases and J lost 2, with 9 bases in between. The CDR3 loop is CASSVTSPYNEQFF. Here the CDR3 DNA reads TGTGCCAGCAGTGTTACTAGCCCCTACAATGAGCAGTTCTTC.

The chain combines TRBV5-1 with TRBJ2-2, with TRBD1 matching over 9 bases. The germline V gene encodes CDR1 SGHRS and CDR2 YFSETQ. The CDR3 length is 17 residues. The J segment lost 0 bases and the V segment lost 0 bases, leaving 3 bases of the junction unmatched. CDR3 residues: CASSLDRGPANTGELFF. The CDR3, as DNA: TGCGCCAGCAGCTTGGACAGGGGGCCGGCGAACACCGGGGAGCTGTTTTTT.

The J gene is TRBJ1-2, the V gene TRBV2, with D possibly being TRBD1 (5 bases). Trimming stripped 6 bases from V and 7 bases from J, with 18 bases between. This CDR3 is 14 amino acids long. Germline lookup yields CDR1 SNHLY and CDR2 FYNNEI. CDR3: CASRETVRSGGYTF. The DNA of the CDR3 is TGTGCCAGCAGGGAGACAGTCCGGAGTGGTGGCTACACCTTC.

V usage is TRBV3-1 (or the pseudogene TRBV3-2) and J usage is TRBJ2-1; D might be TRBD1 or TRBD2, each matching 6 bases. The CDR3 covers 15 residues. V was trimmed by 4 bases and J by 5 bases, leaving 15 bases between them. Germline CDR1 LGHDT, CDR2 YNNKEL (reference sequence). CDR3 sequence: CASSPRGLTNNEQFF. The CDR3 region has the DNA TGTGCCAGCAGCCCCAGGGGACTGACAAACAATGAGCAGTTCTTC.

J is TRBJ2-2 and V is TRBV28, with TRBD2 identical over 7 bases. This CDR3 has 14 amino acids. From germline, CDR1 is MDHEN and CDR2 SYDVKM. The J segment lost 7 bases and the V segment lost 9 bases, leaving 11 bases of the junction unmatched. CDR3 protein: CASIRDYPRGELFF. The CDR3 DNA sequence: TGTGCCAGTATACGGGACTACCCACGCGGGGAGCTGTTTTTT.

This clone was counted once. The V gene is TRBV9, the J gene TRBJ2-1; D gene unclear. The germline V and J ends were trimmed by 4 bases and 6 bases, with 11 bases remaining between them. The CDR3 is 13 amino acids. CDR1 and CDR2 from the germline V gene are SGDLS and YYNGEE. DNA for the CDR3: TGTGCCAGCAGCCCCCGACTGGGCAATGAGCAGTTCTTC. Residues: CASSPRLGNEQFF.

The J gene is TRBJ1-2, the V gene TRBV5-1; 11 bases are a match to TRBD1. The V segment lost 4 bases and the J segment 8 bases; nucleotides outside the gene matches: 10. The V gene's germline CDR1 is SGHRS and CDR2 YFSETQ. The CDR3 contains 15 residues. CDR3 amino acids: CASSQVGQGAYGYTF. The CDR3 bases are TGCGCCAGCAGCCAAGTTGGACAGGGGGCGTACGGCTACACCTTC.

The chain combines TRBV28 with TRBJ1-2; 9 bases are shared with TRBD1. V lost 6 bases to trimming and J lost 4 bases; unmatched junction nucleotides: 9. Germline CDR1 is MDHEN and CDR2 is SYDVKM. The CDR3 has 15 residues. The CDR3, as DNA: TGTGCCAGCAGCTCCGGGACAGGGATAATCTATGGCTACACCTTC. Protein product: CASSSGTGIIYGYTF.

The CDR3 region has the DNA TGCGCCAGCAGTTTCACCGGACCTACCGGGACTAGGACACATGAGCAGTTCTTC. It is translated as CASSFTGPTGTRTHEQFF. The V and J genes are TRBV23-1 and TRBJ2-1; 8 positions agree with TRBD2. TRBV23-1 is labeled an ORF, and its function is uncertain. There are 18 residues in the CDR3. V was pared by 5 bases and J by 8 bases, with 20 bases of the junction left unmatched.

There are a few counts of this clone. V is TRBV7-6 and J is TRBJ2-1; D uncertain. Germline CDR1 reads SGHVS; CDR2 reads FNYEAQ. The length of the CDR3 is 13 residues. The ends were cut back, 5 bases at V and 9 bases at J, with 14 bases in the middle. The CDR3 loop is CASSLRTMGEQFF. The CDR3, as DNA: TGTGCCAGCAGCCTTCGGACCATGGGTGAGCAGTTCTTC.

J is TRBJ2-6 and V is TRBV28, with 9 positions matching TRBD1. The CDR3 contains 15 residues. Unmatched junction bases numbered 7, after V lost 11 bases and J lost 2 bases. The germline CDR1 and CDR2 sequences are MDHEN and SYDVKM. CDR3 nucleotide sequence: TGTGCCGTCAGACAGGGGGGGACTGGGGCCAACGTCCTGACTTTC. This translates into CAVRQGGTGANVLTF.

The chain recombines TRBV6-5 with TRBJ2-1; D tentatively reads TRBD1 or TRBD2 (7 bases each). This CDR3 has 14 amino acids. V was pared by 7 bases and J by 6 bases, with 16 bases between. Germline CDR1 reads MNHEY; CDR2 reads SVGAGI. The CDR3 is CASTRQGGVNEQFF. For the CDR3, the DNA is TGTGCCAGCACCCGACAGGGAGGGGTCAATGAGCAGTTCTTC.

The CDR3 DNA reads as TGTGCCAGCAGCCCACCGTTTGGAGATACGCAGTATTTT. The encoded protein is CASSPPFGDTQYF. The V and J genes are TRBV11-2 and TRBJ2-3; D gene ambiguous. V gave up 5 bases and J gave up 5 bases, with 11 bases separating them. This CDR3 comprises 13 residues. CDR1 and CDR2 from the germline V gene are SGHAT and FQNNGV.

This clone was recorded only once. This chain uses TRBV29-1 with TRBJ1-2; D is unresolved. This CDR3 is built from 14 residues. The ends were cut back, 0 bases at V and 8 bases at J, with 16 bases in the middle. Germline CDR1 is SQVTM and CDR2 is ANQGSEA. CDR3 protein: CSVEDVPQLIGYTF. DNA for the CDR3: TGCAGCGTTGAAGATGTCCCTCAACTTATCGGCTACACCTTC.

V and J are TRBV5-1 and TRBJ2-3; D is perhaps TRBD2 (6 bases). The CDR3 loop spans 13 amino acids. The germline gives CDR1 SGHRS, CDR2 YFSETQ. V was clipped by 4 bases and J by 3 bases, with 9 bases between them. CDR3 nucleotide sequence: TGCGCCAGCAGCGTGGGGGGAACAGATACGCAGTATTTT. This gives the protein CASSVGGTDTQYF.

This clone occurred once. The V and J genes are TRBV7-8 and TRBJ2-1; TRBD2 aligns across 11 bases. Germline V gives CDR1 SGHVS, CDR2 FQNEAQ. The CDR3 loop spans 16 amino acids. V was pared by 4 bases and J by 8 bases, with 10 bases of the junction left unmatched. In DNA, the CDR3 is TGTGCCAGCAGCTCTACTATAGCGGGAGGGGAGGATGAGCAGTTCTTC. Protein: CASSSTIAGGEDEQFF.

CDR3 nucleotides: TGTGCCAGTATCGGCAGGGATGATCAGCCCCAGCATTTT. Translated: CASIGRDDQPQHF. The V gene is TRBV19, the J gene TRBJ1-5; tentative D call: TRBD1 (5 bases). The CDR3 extends over 13 amino acids. Germline V lookup: CDR1 LNHDA, CDR2 SQIVND (reference sequence). Between the trimmed V and J ends, which lost 7 bases and 5 bases, there was a span of 12 bases.

The gene calls are TRBV4-1 and TRBJ2-7; D possibly corresponds to TRBD2 (6 bases). The CDR3 runs to 16 residues. CDR1 and CDR2 from the germline V gene are MGHRA and YSYEKL. With 5 bases removed from V and 1 base from J, the gap between germline ends came to 18 bases. CDR3 in amino acids: CASSGPGLSGSYEQYF. In DNA form, the CDR3 reads TGCGCCAGCAGCGGGCCGGGACTTTCAGGGTCCTACGAGCAGTACTTC.

In its sample, this clone was seen once. This rearrangement joins TRBV10-1 to TRBJ2-7, with D possibly matching TRBD2 (6 bases). CDR1 is WNHNN and CDR2 is SYGVQD in the germline V gene (reference sequence). CDR3 length: 15 residues. Deletions cut 6 bases from V and 4 bases from J, with 19 bases between. CDR3 bases: TGCGCCAGCAGCGAAGGGGTAGGGACTTTATACGAGCAGTACGTC. Encoded protein: CASSEGVGTLYEQYV.

The rearrangement links TRBV25-1 to TRBJ1-2, with 7 bases aligning to TRBD1. Germline assignment: CDR1 MGHDK and CDR2 SYGVNS. The CDR3 consists of 13 residues. Unmatched junction bases numbered 9, after V lost 5 bases and J lost 9 bases. In DNA form, the CDR3 reads TGTGCCAGCAGTCCAACCGACAGGGTTAGCTACACCTTC. It translates to CASSPTDRVSYTF.